This T cell receptor beta chain is drawn from a study of OX40 agonist ivuxolimab in advanced cancers. Regarding the complete study: Ivuxolimab was an agonistic, fully human IgG2 monoclonal antibody directed against OX40 (CD134), a costimulatory receptor. Intravenous ivuxolimab was administered to patients every 2 weeks at six dose levels: 0.01, 0.1, 0.3, 1.5, 3 and 10 mg/kg. Of the approximately 50 dose-escalation patients, hepatocellular carcinoma was present in around 20, melanoma in around 15, renal cell carcinoma in 9 and head and neck cancer in 9. In the dose-escalation cohort, around four fifths of patients were male, and the mean age was around 60 years, with a range of about 20 to 90. Patients were allowed to have had prior anti-PD-1, anti-PD-L1 or anti-CTLA-4 therapy, and around 40% of the dose-escalation patients had previously received checkpoint inhibitors. Partial responses occurred in three dose-escalation patients, of whom one had hepatocellular carcinoma and two had cutaneous melanoma. Peripheral TCRbeta sequencing aimed to test whether ivuxolimab altered TCR sequence diversity and caused clonal T-cell expansion. The monotherapy dose-escalation portion (N ≈ 52 patients) of the phase I ivuxolimab trial is reported in the paper. What the study reported, not specific to this receptor: The antigen specificity of the clonally expanded peripheral T cells was not determined. At doses from 0.1 to 3.0 mg/kg, clonal expansion was seen in both CD4+ and CD8+ blood T cells between baseline and week 6. Low levels of normalized T-cell clonal expansion were also seen in some patients who did not respond. In the 0.1-3.0 mg/kg groups, partial responders had among the lowest normalized peripheral clonal expansion, particularly in CD8+ T cells. After ivuxolimab, CD8+ T cells had more expanded clones than CD4+ T cells on average.

The germline V gene yields MDHEN for CDR1 and SYDVKM for CDR2. Trimming removed 10 bases from V and 7 bases from J, leaving 31 bases between the germline ends. The CDR3 holds 18 amino acids from the cysteine to the phenylalanine. The DNA shown is the 54-base CDR3, in frame from base 1. Comment on this clone: Its antigen has not been determined. No much larger clonotype is one base removed from it; base qualities were not supplied.

To sequence the TCRbeta CDR3 region, genomic DNA was isolated from the sorted cells. The immunoSEQ Assay was used to sequence the TCRbeta CDR3 regions. In its TCRdb copy, this immuneACCESS table keeps in-frame sequences only and misses some clones. Where compared with another copy, unresolved V genes explain less than half of these, and the others have no known cause. The sample contains about 130,000 clones, 90% of them found a single time. Approximately 1.1% of the sample is taken by the ten largest. The trial excluded patients who had a history of autoimmune disease or were on systemic immunosuppression. Peripheral blood for TCR sequencing was collected from all dose cohorts at baseline, on cycle 4 day 1, and on cycle 7 day 1. The samples were taken from a phase I, first-in-human, multicenter, open-label dose-escalation trial of ivuxolimab. Adults with locally advanced or metastatic melanoma, renal cell carcinoma, hepatocellular carcinoma or head and neck squamous cell carcinoma were enrolled in the trial. Before TCR sequencing, CD4+ and CD8+ T cells were separately sorted from peripheral blood.

The chain couples TRBV28 to TRBJ2-2; TRBD2 is a weak D gene call, 9 bases matching. This TCR was sampled from an adult with an advanced solid tumor such as melanoma, head and neck, liver or kidney cancer. This specimen consisted of CD4+ or CD8+ T cells sorted from blood, obtained in a trial of the OX40 agonist ivuxolimab. CDR3 region: CAIPAGQGRGSGGGELFF. The DNA sequence follows: TGTGCCATCCCTGCCGGACAGGGAAGGGGTAGCGGGGGCGGGGAGCTGTTTTTT.